This note documents a single T cell receptor (beta chain) sequence. Its antigen remains unidentified. This sample was taken from a study of a mutant IDH1 vaccine in newly diagnosed glioma. Time point: week 5, during vaccination. In the vaccine, a single dose held 300 ug of the mutant IDH1 20-mer peptide, along with topical imiquimod. Profiled with immunoSEQ multiplex PCR; TCRdb holds only in-frame clones, not every one. Of approximately 26,000 clones in the sample, more than 65% were seen once. The CDR3 is 13 amino acids. Germline CDR1 is MNHNS and CDR2 is SASEGT. V was pared by 7 bases and J by 8 bases, with 17 bases between.

The genes are TRBV6-1 and TRBJ1-1; D is unresolved. The clonotype comes from a man in his forties with glioma. Some clones in this sample may be carry-over from other donors' samples. Here the sequenced sample was PBMCs, taken from a glioma patient whose treatment included an IDH1 peptide vaccine. CDR3 amino acids: CASILTEAREAFF. The CDR3 bases are TGTGCCAGCATTCTGACTGAGGCTAGGGAAGCTTTCTTT.